Described below is a single T cell receptor (beta chain) sequence and its context. Its antigen is not identified. J gave up 5 bases and V 6 bases, and 9 bases lay outside the gene matches. CDR3 size: 15 residues. Germline assignment: CDR1 MNHEY and CDR2 SMNVEV (reference sequence). This record belongs to a study of cytomegalovirus exposure and HLA in healthy donors. Study information: The roughly 110 validation repertoires were reported in a later analysis to have been generated on the same platform as the roughly 630 first-cohort repertoires. Study conclusions and caveats: The classifier, whose performance was assessed in both the original and validation cohorts, reportedly diagnosed cytomegalovirus status with high specificity and sensitivity.

Separate from the approximately 670-subject first cohort, the 120-subject validation cohort was the one that the donors belonged to. The repertoire was sequenced with immunoSEQ multiplex PCR; TCRdb's copy has only in-frame clones and lacks some. The data hold 65,000 or so clones, with about 94% observed a single time. Sequenced: PBMCs. The clonotype comes from a man aged 18 to 29 in good health and CMV-seropositive. The chain employs TRBV27 and TRBJ1-1, with 10 bases lining up with TRBD1. The CDR3 bases are TGTGCCAGCAGCACGAGGACAGGGGGTCGGACTGAAGCTTTCTTT. Its protein product is CASSTRTGGRTEAFF.